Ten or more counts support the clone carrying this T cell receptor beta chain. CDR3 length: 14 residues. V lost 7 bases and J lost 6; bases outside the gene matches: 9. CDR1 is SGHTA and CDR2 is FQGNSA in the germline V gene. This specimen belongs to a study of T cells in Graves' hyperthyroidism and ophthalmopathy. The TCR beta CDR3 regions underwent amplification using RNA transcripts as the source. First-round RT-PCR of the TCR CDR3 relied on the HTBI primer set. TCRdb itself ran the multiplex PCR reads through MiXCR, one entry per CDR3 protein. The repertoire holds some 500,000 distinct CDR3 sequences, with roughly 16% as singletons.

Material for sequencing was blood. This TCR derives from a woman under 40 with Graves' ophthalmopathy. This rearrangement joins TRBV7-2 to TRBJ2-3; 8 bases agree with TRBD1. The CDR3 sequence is CASTLTGESDTQYF. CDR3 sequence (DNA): TGTGCCAGCACCTTGACAGGGGAATCGGATACGCAGTATTTT.